The next 2 T cell receptor beta chains were all read from a single sample in a study of early T cells in non-severe SARS-CoV-2 infection. Each CDR3 protein is one row after TCRdb ran MiXCR on the 5' RACE reads. The sample consists of 57,000 or so distinct CDR3 sequences, around 5.2% of them appearing once. Sequencing was done on a sample of whole blood. The source of these receptors is an adult who was a healthcare worker with PCR-confirmed SARS-CoV-2 infection or an uninfected control (not recorded which).

The table lists this clonotype with a few counts. A much larger clone lies one base from this, so it may be a read error. The J gene is TRBJ1-6, the V gene TRBV27; 7 positions agree with TRBD1. The length of the CDR3 is 14 residues. Germline CDR1 reads MNHEY; CDR2 reads SMNVEV (reference sequence). After removal of 6 bases from V and 9 bases from J, the junction contained 8 bases not matched to a gene. CDR3 in DNA: TGTGCCAGCAGCGCTGGGACAGTAAGTTCACCCCTCCACTTT. As protein: CASSAGTVSSPLHF.

There are many counts of this clonotype. This chain joins TRBV30 and TRBJ1-1; D possibly corresponds to TRBD1 (5 bases). The CDR3 extends over 15 amino acids. Germline V CDR1 and CDR2: GTSNPN, SVGIG (reference sequence). Trimming left V 6 bases short and J 1 base short, with 18 bases between. In nucleotides, the CDR3 is TGTGCCTGTACAAGAAGGGGAATGGGGAACACTGAAGCTTTCTTT. Protein: CACTRRGMGNTEAFF.